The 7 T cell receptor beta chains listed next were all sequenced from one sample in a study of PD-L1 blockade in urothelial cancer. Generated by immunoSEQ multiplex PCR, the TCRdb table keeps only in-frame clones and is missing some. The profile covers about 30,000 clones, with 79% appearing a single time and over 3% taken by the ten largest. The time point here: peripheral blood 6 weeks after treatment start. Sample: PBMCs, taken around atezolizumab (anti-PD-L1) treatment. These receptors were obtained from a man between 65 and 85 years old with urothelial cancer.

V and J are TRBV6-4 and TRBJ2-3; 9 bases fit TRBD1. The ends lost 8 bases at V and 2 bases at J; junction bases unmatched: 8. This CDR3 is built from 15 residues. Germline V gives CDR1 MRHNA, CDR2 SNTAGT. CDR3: CASGDGDRVTDTQYF. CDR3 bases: TGTGCCAGCGGGGATGGGGACAGGGTCACAGATACGCAGTATTTT.

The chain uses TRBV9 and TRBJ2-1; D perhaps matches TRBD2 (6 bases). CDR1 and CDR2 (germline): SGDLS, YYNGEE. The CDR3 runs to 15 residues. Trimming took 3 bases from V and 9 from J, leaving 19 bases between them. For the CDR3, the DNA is TGTGCCAGCAGCGAACGGGACTGGGACGTGGGTGAGCAGTTCTTC. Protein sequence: CASSERDWDVGEQFF.

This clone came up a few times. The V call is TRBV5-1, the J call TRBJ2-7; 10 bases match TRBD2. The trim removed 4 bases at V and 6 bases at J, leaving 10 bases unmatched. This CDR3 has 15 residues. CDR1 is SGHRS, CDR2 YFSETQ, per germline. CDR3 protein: CASSPGLANSGEQYF. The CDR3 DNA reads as TGCGCCAGCAGCCCGGGACTAGCGAATTCGGGCGAGCAGTACTTC.

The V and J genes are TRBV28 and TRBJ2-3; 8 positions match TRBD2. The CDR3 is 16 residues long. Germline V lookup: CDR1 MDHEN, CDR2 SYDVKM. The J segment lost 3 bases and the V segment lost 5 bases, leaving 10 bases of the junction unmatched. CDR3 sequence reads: CASSRGGGARTDTQYF. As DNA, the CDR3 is TGTGCCAGCAGTCGGGGGGGAGGGGCTCGTACAGATACGCAGTATTTT.

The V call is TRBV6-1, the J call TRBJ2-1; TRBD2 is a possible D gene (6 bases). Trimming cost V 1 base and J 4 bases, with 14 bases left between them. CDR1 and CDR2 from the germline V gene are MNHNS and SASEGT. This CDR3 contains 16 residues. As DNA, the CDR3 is TGTGCCAGCAGTGAAGTGGAGGGGCGGGCATACAATGAGCAGTTCTTC. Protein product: CASSEVEGRAYNEQFF.

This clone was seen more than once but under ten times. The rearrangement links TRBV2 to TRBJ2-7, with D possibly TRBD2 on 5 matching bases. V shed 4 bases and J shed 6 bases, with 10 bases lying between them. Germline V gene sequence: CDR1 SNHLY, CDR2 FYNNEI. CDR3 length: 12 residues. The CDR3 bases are TGTGCCAGCAGTGGCCGGGGAGCCGAGCAGTACTTC. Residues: CASSGRGAEQYF.

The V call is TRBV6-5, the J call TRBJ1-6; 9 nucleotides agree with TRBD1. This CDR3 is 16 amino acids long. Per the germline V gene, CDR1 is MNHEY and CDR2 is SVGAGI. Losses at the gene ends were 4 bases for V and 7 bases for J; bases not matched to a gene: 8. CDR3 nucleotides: TGTGCCAGCAGTTCCGGGACAGGGATGGGGAATTCACCCCTCCACTTT. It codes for CASSSGTGMGNSPLHF.